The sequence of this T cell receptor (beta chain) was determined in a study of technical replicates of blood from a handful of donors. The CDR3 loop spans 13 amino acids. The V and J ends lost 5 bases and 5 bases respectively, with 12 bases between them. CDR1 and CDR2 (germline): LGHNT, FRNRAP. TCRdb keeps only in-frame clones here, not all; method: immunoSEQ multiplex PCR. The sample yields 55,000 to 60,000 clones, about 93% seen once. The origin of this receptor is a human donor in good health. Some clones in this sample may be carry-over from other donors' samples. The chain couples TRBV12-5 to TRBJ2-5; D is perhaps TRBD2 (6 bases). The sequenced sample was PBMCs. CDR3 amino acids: CASGPGDGETQYF. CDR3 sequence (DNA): TGTGCTAGTGGTCCGGGGGATGGGGAGACCCAGTACTTC. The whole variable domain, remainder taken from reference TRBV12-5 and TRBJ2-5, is DARVTQTPRHKVTEMGQEVTMRCQPILGHNTVFWYRQTMMQGLELLAYFRNRAPLDDSGMPKDRFSAEMPDATLATLKIQPSEPRDSAVYFCASGPGDGETQYFGPGTRLLVL.